What follows are 20 T cell receptor beta chains derived from one specimen sequenced in a study of lymphopenia after photon versus proton radiotherapy. Repertoires were generated with immunoSEQ multiplex PCR, while TCRdb's copy carries only in-frame clones and drops some. The sample consists of fewer than 45,000 clones, around 84% of them appearing once. This specimen consisted of peripheral blood, obtained from a patient treated with proton-based radiotherapy. These receptors were obtained from a woman between 65 and 79 years old with pancreatic cancer. Some clones in this sample may be carry-over from other donors' samples.

The rearrangement joins TRBV2 to TRBJ1-1, with D possibly being TRBD1 (6 bases). This CDR3 spans 13 amino acids. Per germline, CDR1 SNHLY and CDR2 FYNNEI. Between the trimmed V and J ends, which lost 8 bases and 5 bases, there was a span of 15 bases. CDR3 residues: CASFPGQGTEAFF. The CDR3 nucleotides read TGTGCCAGCTTCCCGGGACAAGGTACTGAAGCTTTCTTT.

The chain uses TRBV5-1 and TRBJ2-7; TRBD1 is a possible D gene (6 bases). The CDR3 loop spans 12 amino acids. CDR1 and CDR2 from the germline V gene are SGHRS and YFSETQ. V lost 7 bases and J 2 bases, leaving 10 bases between the germline ends. The CDR3 coding sequence is TGCGCCAGCGCCGGGACAACCTACGAGCAGTACTTC. Encoded protein: CASAGTTYEQYF.

The chain employs TRBV27 and TRBJ2-3; 9 positions match TRBD2. Trimming at V came to 6 bases and at J to 2 bases, leaving 6 bases not matched to a gene. CDR3 length: 15 amino acids. CDR1 and CDR2 (germline): MNHEY, SMNVEV (reference sequence). The CDR3 sequence: CASRPTSGPTDTQYF. The DNA for the CDR3 is TGTGCCAGCAGACCGACTAGCGGACCCACAGATACGCAGTATTTT.

On this clone itself: One junction end does not reproduce the germline sequence, and a read error may be involved. V gene TRBV29-1 combines with J gene TRBJ2-1, with 7 bases matching TRBD2. CDR3 length equals 15 residues. The germline V gene encodes CDR1 SQVTM and CDR2 ANQGSEA. The chain's CDR3 is CSVPAGAPQGNGQFF. The CDR3 DNA sequence: TGCAGCGTACCGGCGGGAGCCCCCCAAGGTAATGGGCAGTTCTTC.

The rearrangement links TRBV28 to TRBJ1-4; D is unclear. With 3 bases removed from V and 2 bases from J, the gap between germline ends came to 22 bases. Germline CDR1 MDHEN, CDR2 SYDVKM. The CDR3 has 19 amino acids. CDR3 nucleotides: TGTGCCAGCAGTTTGGCGGGTACCGGGTCCCTACTGACTAATGAAAAACTGTTTTTT. It codes for CASSLAGTGSLLTNEKLFF.

The J gene is TRBJ1-4, the V gene TRBV5-1; TRBD1 is a possible D gene (6 bases). CDR1 is SGHRS, CDR2 YFSETQ, per germline. The CDR3 length is 14 residues. Trimming removed 6 bases at V and 8 bases at J, with 17 bases between. The CDR3 here is CASTPGGAQEKLFF. The CDR3 DNA sequence: TGCGCCAGCACCCCCGGGGGGGCCCAAGAAAAACTGTTTTTT.

The chain combines TRBV4-1 with TRBJ1-5; the D gene is possibly TRBD1 (6 bases). Per germline, CDR1 MGHRA and CDR2 YSYEKL. Trimming took 2 bases from V and 1 from J, leaving 12 bases between them. The CDR3 extends over 16 amino acids. CDR3 DNA: TGCGCCAGCAGCCAACAACAGGGTAACAGCAATCAGCCCCAGCATTTT. This encodes CASSQQQGNSNQPQHF.

The V call is TRBV5-6, the J call TRBJ2-7; 11 bases are a match to TRBD2. V was pared by 0 bases and J by 5 bases, with 4 bases of the junction left unmatched. CDR1 and CDR2 from the germline V gene are SGHDT and YYEEEE. CDR3 length equals 15 residues. CDR3 bases: TGTGCCAGCAGCTTGGTACTAGCGGGAGTACACGAGCAGTACTTC. Its translation is CASSLVLAGVHEQYF.

J is TRBJ2-7 and V is TRBV28; D may match TRBD1 or TRBD2 (6 bases each). Germline assignment: CDR1 MDHEN and CDR2 SYDVKM. Trimming took 6 bases from V and 7 from J, leaving 16 bases between them. The CDR3 contains 13 residues. The CDR3 DNA follows: TGTGCCAGCAGGGAGGGGGTAGGGAGGGAGCAGTACTTC. Its translation: CASREGVGREQYF.

The rearrangement joins TRBV5-4 to TRBJ1-1, with 7 bases identical to TRBD1. Germline V gene lookup returns CDR1 SGHNT and CDR2 YYREEE (reference sequence). CDR3 length: 17 amino acids. With 4 bases clipped from V and 3 bases from J, the junction kept 15 bases outside the gene matches. The CDR3 DNA reads TGTGCCAGCAGCCAAGGGACAGCCATGACGGGGGACACTGAAGCTTTCTTT. This encodes CASSQGTAMTGDTEAFF.

V gene TRBV15 combines with J gene TRBJ1-1; D remains unclear. Deletions cut 4 bases from V and 4 bases from J, with 10 bases between. Germline V gene data show CDR1 as LNHNV and CDR2 as YYDKDF (reference sequence). The CDR3 extends over 13 amino acids. CDR3 region: CATSNMIGTEAFF. CDR3 DNA sequence: TGTGCCACCAGCAATATGATTGGCACTGAAGCTTTCTTT. Looking up the rest from reference TRBV15 and TRBJ1-1 gives the full variable domain: DAMVIQNPRYQVTQFGKPVTLSCSQTLNHNVMYWYQQKSSQAPKLLFHYYDKDFNNEADTPDNFQSRRPNTSFCFLDIRSPGLGDTAMYLCATSNMIGTEAFFGQGTRLTVV.

The genes are TRBV6-6 and TRBJ1-1; D ambiguous. The CDR3 runs 13 residues. Germline CDR1 reads MNHNY; CDR2 reads SVGAGI (reference sequence). V lost 4 bases and J lost 1, with 7 bases in between. Written as DNA, the CDR3 is TGTGCCAGCAGTTTTACAGCGAACACTGAAGCTTTCTTT. Protein sequence: CASSFTANTEAFF.

The J gene is TRBJ1-6, the V gene TRBV6-1; D not resolved. The ends were cut back, 0 bases at V and 8 bases at J, with 5 bases in the middle. The V gene's germline CDR1 is MNHNS and CDR2 SASEGT. The CDR3 extends over 13 amino acids. The DNA for the CDR3 is TGTGCCAGCAGTGAAGCGGGGTATTCACCCCTCCACTTT. Translating it yields CASSEAGYSPLHF.

This clone was observed once. The rearrangement uses TRBV6-1 and TRBJ2-1, with D maybe TRBD1 (5 bases). The CDR3 extends over 15 amino acids. The V and J ends lost 1 base and 7 bases respectively, with 14 bases between them. Looked up from germline, CDR1 is MNHNS and CDR2 is SASEGT. The CDR3 sequence: CASSEVARVKNEQFF. DNA of the CDR3: TGTGCCAGCAGTGAAGTTGCCAGGGTGAAAAATGAGCAGTTCTTC.

The chain has TRBV2 and TRBJ2-1; 7 bases match TRBD1. The CDR3 consists of 16 residues. With 6 bases clipped from V and 2 bases from J, the junction kept 10 bases outside the gene matches. Germline CDR1 reads SNHLY; CDR2 reads FYNNEI. The CDR3 protein is CASRRETGSTYNEQFF. The CDR3 DNA is TGTGCCAGCAGGAGGGAGACAGGGTCCACCTACAATGAGCAGTTCTTC. The full variable domain, in which reference TRBV2 and TRBJ2-1 provide the parts outside the CDR3, is EPEVTQTPSHQVTQMGQEVILRCVPISNHLYFYWYRQILGQKVEFLVSFYNNEISEKSEIFDDQFSVERPDGSNFTLKIRSTKLEDSAMYFCASRRETGSTYNEQFFGPGTRLTVL.

The chain carries TRBV6-5 and TRBJ1-1, with D unclear. The CDR3 loop spans 15 amino acids. Trimming took 7 bases from V and 9 from J, leaving 24 bases between them. Germline CDR1 reads MNHEY; CDR2 reads SVGAGI. The chain's CDR3 is CASITSLNAERQAFF. CDR3 coding DNA: TGTGCCAGCATTACCTCCTTAAACGCTGAAAGGCAAGCTTTCTTT.

The CDR3 bases are TGCAGCGTCGAGACTAGCGGGAGCGGCGAGCAGTACTTC. This encodes CSVETSGSGEQYF. The chain recombines TRBV29-1 with TRBJ2-7, with 12 bases identical to TRBD2. This CDR3 spans 13 amino acids. Trimming took 6 bases from V and 6 from J; bases not matched to a gene: 6. Germline V CDR1 and CDR2: SQVTM, ANQGSEA.

V and J are TRBV28 and TRBJ2-3; TRBD2 agrees at 13 bases. The CDR3 loop spans 17 amino acids. The ends lost 5 bases at V and 0 bases at J; junction bases unmatched: 5. From germline, CDR1 is MDHEN and CDR2 SYDVKM. The CDR3 protein is CASSPGLAGASTDTQYF. CDR3 nucleotides: TGTGCCAGCAGTCCCGGACTAGCGGGAGCTAGCACAGATACGCAGTATTTT.

The chain uses TRBV7-8 and TRBJ2-7; D is possibly TRBD1 (5 bases). V was pared by 2 bases and J by 2 bases, with 10 bases between. Germline-derived CDR1 and CDR2 are SGHVS and FQNEAQ. The CDR3 extends over 14 amino acids. The CDR3 loop reads CASSLNRGPYEQYF. As DNA, the CDR3 is TGTGCCAGCAGCTTAAATAGGGGTCCCTACGAGCAGTACTTC.

V and J are TRBV28 and TRBJ1-1; D uncertain. Trimming left V 1 base short and J 7 bases short, with 13 bases between. Germline CDR1 MDHEN, CDR2 SYDVKM. This CDR3 is built from 14 residues. CDR3 in DNA: TGTGCCAGCAGTTTATCGGGGTTGGAGAGTGAAGCTTTCTTT. It encodes CASSLSGLESEAFF.